A selection of T cell receptor beta chains follows, all from one sample in a study of cytomegalovirus exposure and HLA in healthy donors. Only in-frame clones appear in the TCRdb table, and some are missing; sequencing was by immunoSEQ multiplex PCR. Altogether about 130,000 clones are present, roughly 84% being singletons, with the ten largest covering around 1.7%. Sequenced input: PBMCs. The receptor source for this set is a boy aged 5-17 years in good health and CMV-seronegative. Each CDR3 is given with its conserved first and last residue. The D gene is left open where the match is weak. Part of the rows lack a size; the others show once, few, many or a class for expanded clones.

cdr3_nt cdr3_aa clone_size d_call j_call v_call
TGTGCCAGTAGTCCTAGCGGGAGTAGGGGACGGGAGACCCAGTACTTC CASSPSGSRGRETQYF - TRBD2 TRBJ2-5 TRBV19
TGTGCCAGCAGCCCTGGGACAGGGGGCTCTGGAAACACCATATATTTT CASSPGTGGSGNTIYF - TRBD1 TRBJ1-3 TRBV5-4
TGTGCCAGTAGTATAGTAGTTGGCAGCGTGTCCGAGCAGTACTTC CASSIVVGSVSEQYF - - TRBJ2-7 TRBV19
TGTGCCAGCAGTTACAACGGGGATACGCAGTATTTT CASSYNGDTQYF - - TRBJ2-3 TRBV6-5
TGCGCCAGCAGTCCCCAGCGGGAGGTTGGGACCCAGTACTTC CASSPQREVGTQYF - TRBD2 TRBJ2-5 TRBV23-1
TGTGCCAGCAGCTTGGGACTAGCTCCCAATGAGCAGTTCTTC CASSLGLAPNEQFF - TRBD2 TRBJ2-1 TRBV5-4
TGCGCCAGGCTCGAACAGGGGACGAACACTGAAGCTTTCTTT CARLEQGTNTEAFF - TRBD1 TRBJ1-1 TRBV10-1
TGCAGCGTCTCAATGGGGGGAGAGGGGAATGAGCAGTTCTTC CSVSMGGEGNEQFF - - TRBJ2-1 TRBV29-1
TGCGCCAGCAGCCAGGTACCCGGGAGTTCACCCCTCCACTTT CASSQVPGSSPLHF - - TRBJ1-6 TRBV4-1
TGTGCCAGCAGCCCGGGACAGGGGGGAGAAAAACTGTTTTTT CASSPGQGGEKLFF - TRBD1 TRBJ1-4 TRBV9
TGTGCCAGCAGCTTAGATCCAGGGAACACTGAAGCTTTCTTT CASSLDPGNTEAFF - - TRBJ1-1 TRBV11-2
TGTGCCAGCAGCTTGGTGGGACAGCCCTACGAGCAGTACTTC CASSLVGQPYEQYF - TRBD1 TRBJ2-7 TRBV5-8
TGTGCCAGCAGCGCGGGACTTGGGGAGGCTTTCTTT CASSAGLGEAFF few - TRBJ1-1 TRBV5-4
TGTGCCAGCAGCCGGGACTGGAGCTCCTACAATGAGCAGTTCTTC CASSRDWSSYNEQFF once - TRBJ2-1 TRBV7-8
TGTGCCAGTCAAAACTCCGGGGGGTTGAACACTGAAGCTTTCTTT CASQNSGGLNTEAFF - - TRBJ1-1 TRBV19
TGCGCCAGCAGCTTGGCCGGGGAGGATGGCTACACCTTC CASSLAGEDGYTF - - TRBJ1-2 TRBV5-1
TGTGCCAGCAGCCCTAGACCCTCGGGGAGGGGAAACACCATATATTTT CASSPRPSGRGNTIYF - - TRBJ1-3 TRBV7-2
TGTGCCAGCAGCTTAATAGGACCGGGCGGGGACGAGCAGTACTTC CASSLIGPGGDEQYF - - TRBJ2-7 TRBV7-8
TGTGCCAGCCGGGACAGACACACCGGGGAGCTGTTTTTT CASRDRHTGELFF - TRBD1 TRBJ2-2 TRBV6-1
TGTGCCAGCAGTTTAGGCCAAGAGGTCCGCTCCTACAATGAGCAGTTCTTC CASSLGQEVRSYNEQFF - - TRBJ2-1 TRBV27
TGTGCCAGTAGTACTCGACAGGGTAGAGAGACCCAGTACTTC CASSTRQGRETQYF - TRBD1 TRBJ2-5 TRBV19
TGTGCCAGCAGCTTAGTACGCCACGACAGGGACAATCAGCCCCAGCATTTT CASSLVRHDRDNQPQHF - TRBD1 TRBJ1-5 TRBV7-9
TGTGCCAGTAGTATTGACAGGACTAGCGGCTACACCTTC CASSIDRTSGYTF - - TRBJ1-2 TRBV19
TGTGCCAGCAGTCGGACAGGAGACACCTTTTACGAGCAGTACTTC CASSRTGDTFYEQYF - TRBD1 TRBJ2-7 TRBV27
TGTGCCAGCAGCTTGGGAGGTGGTGGCTACACCTTC CASSLGGGGYTF - - TRBJ1-2 TRBV7-9
TGTGCCAGCAGACCACTGAGGACAGGGGTTACTGAAGCTTTCTTT CASRPLRTGVTEAFF - TRBD1 TRBJ1-1 TRBV27
TGCGCCAGCAGCTTGGGACAGGGGTACACCGGGGAGCTGTTTTTT CASSLGQGYTGELFF once TRBD1 TRBJ2-2 TRBV5-1
TGTGCCAGCAGCTTGGTGGGAGGCCAAGAGACCCAGTACTTC CASSLVGGQETQYF - - TRBJ2-5 TRBV7-3
TGTGCCAGCAGCCCGGGGGAGGGGGAAGAAGCTTTCTTT CASSPGEGEEAFF - - TRBJ1-1 TRBV7-7
TGTGCCATTAGCCGGGACAGGGGTGGATACACCTTC CAISRDRGGYTF - TRBD1 TRBJ1-2 TRBV6-1
TGTGCCAGCAGCTCCAGGGGTCGGGATAGTGAGTATGGCTACACCTTC CASSSRGRDSEYGYTF - - TRBJ1-2 TRBV9
TGTGCCAGCAGCCAAGCCCGACAGGACGCCTACGAGCAGTACTTC CASSQARQDAYEQYF - - TRBJ2-7 TRBV4-2